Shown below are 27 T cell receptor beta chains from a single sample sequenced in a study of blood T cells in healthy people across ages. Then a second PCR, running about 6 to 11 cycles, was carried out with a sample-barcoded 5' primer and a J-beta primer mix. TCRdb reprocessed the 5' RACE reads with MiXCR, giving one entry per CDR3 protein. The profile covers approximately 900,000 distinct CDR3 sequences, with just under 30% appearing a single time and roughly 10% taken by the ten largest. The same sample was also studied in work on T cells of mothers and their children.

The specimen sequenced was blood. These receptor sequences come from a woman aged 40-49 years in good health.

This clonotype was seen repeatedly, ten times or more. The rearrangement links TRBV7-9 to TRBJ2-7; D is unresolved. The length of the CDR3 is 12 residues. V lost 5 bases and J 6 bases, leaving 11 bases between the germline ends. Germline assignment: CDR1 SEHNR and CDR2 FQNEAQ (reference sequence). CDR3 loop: CASSQQGREQYF. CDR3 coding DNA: TGTGCCAGCAGCCAACAAGGTCGCGAGCAGTACTTC.

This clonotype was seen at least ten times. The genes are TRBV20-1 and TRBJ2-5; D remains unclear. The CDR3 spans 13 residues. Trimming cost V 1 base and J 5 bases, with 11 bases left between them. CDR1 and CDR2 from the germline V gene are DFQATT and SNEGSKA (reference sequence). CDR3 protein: CSARVPSKETQYF. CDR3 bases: TGCAGTGCTAGAGTGCCTAGTAAGGAGACCCAGTACTTC.

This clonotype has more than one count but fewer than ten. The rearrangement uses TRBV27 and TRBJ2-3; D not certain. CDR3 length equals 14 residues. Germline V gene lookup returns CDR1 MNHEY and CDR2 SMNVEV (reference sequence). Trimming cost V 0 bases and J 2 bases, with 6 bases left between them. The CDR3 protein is CASSLSKATDTQYF. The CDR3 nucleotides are TGTGCCAGCAGTTTATCGAAGGCCACAGATACGCAGTATTTT.

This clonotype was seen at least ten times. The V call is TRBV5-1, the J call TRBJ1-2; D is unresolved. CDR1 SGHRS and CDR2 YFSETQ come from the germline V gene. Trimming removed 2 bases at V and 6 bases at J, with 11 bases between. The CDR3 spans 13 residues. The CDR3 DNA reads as TGCGCCAGCAGCTTACGGGGAGAACATGGCTACACCTTC. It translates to CASSLRGEHGYTF.

CDR3 in amino acids: CASRSQGDYAEAFF. CDR3 in DNA: TGTGCCAGCAGGTCACAGGGGGATTACGCTGAAGCTTTCTTT. The chain recombines TRBV6-1 with TRBJ1-1, with TRBD1 identical over 8 bases. Looked up from germline, CDR1 is MNHNS and CDR2 is SASEGT. CDR3 length equals 14 residues. V was clipped by 6 bases and J by 6 bases; unmatched bases: 9.

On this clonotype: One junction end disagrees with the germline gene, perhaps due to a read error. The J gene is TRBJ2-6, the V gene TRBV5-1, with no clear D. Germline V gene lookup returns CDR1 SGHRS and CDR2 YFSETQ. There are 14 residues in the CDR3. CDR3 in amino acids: CAGSPRVGANVLTF. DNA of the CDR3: TGCGCCGGCAGCCCACGGGTTGGGGCCAACGTCCTGACTTTC.

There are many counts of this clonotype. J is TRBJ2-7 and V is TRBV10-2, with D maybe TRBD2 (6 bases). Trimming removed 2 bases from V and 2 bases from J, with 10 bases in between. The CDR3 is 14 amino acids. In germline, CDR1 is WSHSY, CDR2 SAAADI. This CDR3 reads CASSEPGLTYEQYF. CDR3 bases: TGCGCCAGCAGTGAGCCGGGACTGACCTACGAGCAGTACTTC.

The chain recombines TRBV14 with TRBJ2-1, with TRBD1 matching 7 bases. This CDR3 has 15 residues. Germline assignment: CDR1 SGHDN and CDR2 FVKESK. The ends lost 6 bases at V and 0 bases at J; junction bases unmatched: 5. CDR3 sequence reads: CASRETGFSYNEQFF. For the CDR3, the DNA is TGTGCCAGCAGAGAGACAGGGTTCTCCTACAATGAGCAGTTCTTC.

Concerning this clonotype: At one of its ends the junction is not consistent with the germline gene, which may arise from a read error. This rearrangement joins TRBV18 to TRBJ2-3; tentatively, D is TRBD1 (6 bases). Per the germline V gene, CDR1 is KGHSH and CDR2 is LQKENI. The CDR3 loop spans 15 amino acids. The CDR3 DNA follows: TGTGCCGGCTCACCGACGACAGGCCTGACAGATACGCAGTATTTT. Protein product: CAGSPTTGLTDTQYF.

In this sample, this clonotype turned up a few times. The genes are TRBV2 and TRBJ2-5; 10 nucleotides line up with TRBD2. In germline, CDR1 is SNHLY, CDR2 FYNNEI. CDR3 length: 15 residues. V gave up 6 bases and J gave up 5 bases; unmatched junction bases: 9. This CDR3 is CASREASGGRETQYF. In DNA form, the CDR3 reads TGTGCCAGCAGGGAGGCTAGCGGGGGACGGGAGACCCAGTACTTC.

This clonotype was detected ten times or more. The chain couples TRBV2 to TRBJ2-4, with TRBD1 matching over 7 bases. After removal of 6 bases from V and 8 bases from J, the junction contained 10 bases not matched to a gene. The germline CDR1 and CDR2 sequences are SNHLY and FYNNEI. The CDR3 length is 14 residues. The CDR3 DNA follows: TGTGCCAGCAGGGACTTGACAGGGTGGTACATTCAGTACTTC. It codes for CASRDLTGWYIQYF.

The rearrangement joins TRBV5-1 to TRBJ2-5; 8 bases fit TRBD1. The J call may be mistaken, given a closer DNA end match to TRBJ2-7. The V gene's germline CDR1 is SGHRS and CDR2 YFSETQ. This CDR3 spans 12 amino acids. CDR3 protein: CASSKDRVEQYF. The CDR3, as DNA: TGCGCCAGCAGCAAGGACAGGGTCGAGCAGTACTTC.

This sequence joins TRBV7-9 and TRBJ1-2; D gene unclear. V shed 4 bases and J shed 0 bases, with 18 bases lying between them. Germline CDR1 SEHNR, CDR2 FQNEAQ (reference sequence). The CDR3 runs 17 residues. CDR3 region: CASSSSGVTLSNYGYTF. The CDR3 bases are TGTGCCAGCAGCTCTAGTGGGGTTACCCTCTCTAACTATGGCTACACCTTC.

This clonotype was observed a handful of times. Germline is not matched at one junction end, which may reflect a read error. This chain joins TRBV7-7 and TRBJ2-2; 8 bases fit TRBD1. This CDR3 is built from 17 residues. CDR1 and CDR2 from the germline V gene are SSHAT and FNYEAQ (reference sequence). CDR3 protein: CASSRRDRRPNTGELFF. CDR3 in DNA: TGTGCTAGCAGTCGGAGGGACAGGCGCCCGAACACCGGGGAGCTGTTTTTT.

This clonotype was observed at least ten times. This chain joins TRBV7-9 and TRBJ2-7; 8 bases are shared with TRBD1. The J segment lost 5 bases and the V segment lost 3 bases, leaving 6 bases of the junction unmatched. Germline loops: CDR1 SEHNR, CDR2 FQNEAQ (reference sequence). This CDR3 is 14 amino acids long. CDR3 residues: CASSLVRGQDEQYF. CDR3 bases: TGTGCCAGCAGCTTGGTCAGGGGGCAGGACGAGCAGTACTTC. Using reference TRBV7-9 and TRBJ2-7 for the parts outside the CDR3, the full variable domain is DTGVSQNPRHKITKRGQNVTFRCDPISEHNRLYWYRQTLGQGPEFLTYFQNEAQLEKSRLLSDRFSAERPKGSFSTLEIQRTEQGDSAMYLCASSLVRGQDEQYFGPGTRLTVT.

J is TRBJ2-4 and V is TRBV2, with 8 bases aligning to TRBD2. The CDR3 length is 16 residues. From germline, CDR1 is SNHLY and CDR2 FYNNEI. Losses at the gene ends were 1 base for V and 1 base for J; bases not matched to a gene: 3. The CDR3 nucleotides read TGTGCCAGCAGTGAAGGGACGGGAGGGGCCAAAAACATTCAGTACTTC. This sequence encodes CASSEGTGGAKNIQYF.

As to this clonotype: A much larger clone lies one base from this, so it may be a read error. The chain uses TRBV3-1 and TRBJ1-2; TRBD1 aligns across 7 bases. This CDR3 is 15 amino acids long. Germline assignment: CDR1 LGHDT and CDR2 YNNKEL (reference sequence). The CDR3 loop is CVSSQEGQAGYGYTF. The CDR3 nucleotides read TGTGTCAGCAGCCAAGAAGGACAGGCGGGCTATGGCTACACCTTC.

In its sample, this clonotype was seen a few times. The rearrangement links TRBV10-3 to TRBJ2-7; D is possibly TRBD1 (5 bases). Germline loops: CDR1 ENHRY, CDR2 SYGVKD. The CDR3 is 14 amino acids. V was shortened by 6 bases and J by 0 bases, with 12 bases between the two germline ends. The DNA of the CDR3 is TGTGCCATCAGACGCCAGGGTTCCTCCTACGAGCAGTACTTC. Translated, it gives CAIRRQGSSYEQYF.

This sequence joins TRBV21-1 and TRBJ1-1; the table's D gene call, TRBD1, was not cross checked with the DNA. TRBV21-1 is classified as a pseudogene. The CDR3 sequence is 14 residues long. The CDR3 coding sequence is TGTGCCAGCACGTGCAGGGGATCGAACACTGAAGCTTTCTTT. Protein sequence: CASTCRGSNTEAFF.

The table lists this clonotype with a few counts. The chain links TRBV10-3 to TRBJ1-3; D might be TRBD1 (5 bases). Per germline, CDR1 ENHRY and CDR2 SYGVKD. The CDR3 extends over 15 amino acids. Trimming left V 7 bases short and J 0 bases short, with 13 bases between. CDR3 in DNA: TGTGCCATCACCCGGGACGGGAACTCTGGAAACACCATATATTTT. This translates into CAITRDGNSGNTIYF.

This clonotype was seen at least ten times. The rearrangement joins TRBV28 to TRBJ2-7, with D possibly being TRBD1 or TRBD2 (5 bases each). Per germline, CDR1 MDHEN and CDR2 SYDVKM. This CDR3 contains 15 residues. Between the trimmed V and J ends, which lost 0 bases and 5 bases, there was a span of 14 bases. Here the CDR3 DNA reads TGTGCCAGCAGTTTATGGGCAGGGAGAAGGGACGAGCAGTACTTC. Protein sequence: CASSLWAGRRDEQYF.

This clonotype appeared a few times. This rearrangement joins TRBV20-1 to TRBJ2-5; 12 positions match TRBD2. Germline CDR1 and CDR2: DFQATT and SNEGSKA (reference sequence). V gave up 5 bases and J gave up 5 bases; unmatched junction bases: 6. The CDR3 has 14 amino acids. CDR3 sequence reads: CSAATSGGSETQYF. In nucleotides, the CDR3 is TGCAGTGCTGCGACTAGCGGGGGCTCGGAGACCCAGTACTTC.

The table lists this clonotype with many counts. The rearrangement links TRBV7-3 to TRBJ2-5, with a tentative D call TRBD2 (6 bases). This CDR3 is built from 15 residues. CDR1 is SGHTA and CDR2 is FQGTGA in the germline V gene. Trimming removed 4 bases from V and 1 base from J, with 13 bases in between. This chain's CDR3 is CASSYLGGAQETQYF. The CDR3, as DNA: TGTGCCAGCAGCTACCTGGGCGGGGCCCAAGAGACCCAGTACTTC.

CDR3 bases: TGTGCCAGCAGTTTTCGGGGGGATGATGAAGGCGAGCAGTACTTC. The encoded protein is CASSFRGDDEGEQYF. The rearrangement links TRBV28 to TRBJ2-7; TRBD2 matches 7 bases. CDR1 is MDHEN and CDR2 is SYDVKM in the germline V gene. CDR3 length: 15 residues. After removal of 3 bases from V and 6 bases from J, the junction contained 11 bases not matched to a gene.

CDR3 region: CASAFTGVSTEAFF. The DNA for the CDR3 is TGTGCTAGTGCCTTTACGGGGGTGAGCACTGAAGCTTTCTTT. This chain connects TRBV12-5 to TRBJ1-1, with D perhaps matching TRBD1 (5 bases). CDR1 and CDR2 (germline): LGHNT, FRNRAP. V shed 7 bases and J shed 4 bases, with 16 bases lying between them. The CDR3 loop spans 14 amino acids.

CDR3 in amino acids: CASSSKDQETQYF. CDR3 DNA sequence: TGTGCCAGCAGCTCCAAGGATCAAGAGACCCAGTACTTC. This chain joins TRBV7-3 and TRBJ2-5; the D is unclear. Per germline, CDR1 SGHTA and CDR2 FQGTGA. The V gene lost 4 bases and the J gene lost 2 bases, with 8 bases spanning the gap. The CDR3 loop spans 13 amino acids. The full variable domain, in which reference TRBV7-3 and TRBJ2-5 provide the parts outside the CDR3, is GAGVSQTPSNKVTEKGKYVELRCDPISGHTALYWYRQSLGQGPEFLIYFQGTGAADDSGLPNDRFFAVRPEGSVSTLKIQRTERGDSAVYLCASSSKDQETQYFGPGTRLLVL.

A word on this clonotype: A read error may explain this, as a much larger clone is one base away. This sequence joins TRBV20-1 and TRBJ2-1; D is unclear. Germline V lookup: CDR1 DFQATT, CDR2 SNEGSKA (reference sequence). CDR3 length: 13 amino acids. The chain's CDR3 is CSARGHNYNKQFF. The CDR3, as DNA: TGCAGTGCTAGAGGACACAACTACAATAAGCAGTTCTTC.